The 23 T cell receptor beta chains below were found in one sample sequenced in a study of shared clonotypes between healthy human individuals (dated by TCRdb to about 2020). Libraries were prepared through the immunoSEQ multiplex PCR assay. TCRdb obtained this table from immuneACCESS and retained in-frame rearrangements with V and J assigned. These tables miss some clones; where compared with another copy, unresolved V genes account for less than half of the shortfall, and the remainder is unexplained. In this sample the table shows 550,000 to 600,000 clones, around three quarters of which occur a single time. Of the sample, 12% is held by the ten largest clones. What was sequenced was PBMCs. These TCRs come from a woman between 35 and 50 years old in good health. Some clones in this sample may be carry-over from other donors' samples.

V is TRBV2 and J is TRBJ1-2; the match to TRBD1 covers 10 bases. The germline CDR1 and CDR2 sequences are SNHLY and FYNNEI. The CDR3 is 14 amino acids. Trimming at V came to 5 bases and at J to 4 bases, leaving 4 bases not matched to a gene. The CDR3 sequence is CASSFRDRGYGYTF. CDR3 bases: TGTGCCAGCAGTTTCCGGGACAGGGGCTATGGCTACACCTTC.

This rearrangement joins TRBV28 to TRBJ2-5, with D perhaps matching TRBD1 or TRBD2 (6 bases each). Matching the DNA end better, TRBJ2-7 makes the J call doubtful. This CDR3 contains 16 residues. Per germline, CDR1 MDHEN and CDR2 SYDVKM. CDR3 amino acids: CASSPGPGAGSYEQYF. The CDR3 DNA reads as TGTGCCAGCAGTCCTGGTCCGGGGGCAGGCTCCTACGAGCAGTACTTC.

The J gene is TRBJ2-2, the V gene TRBV6-5; D ambiguous. V shed 9 bases and J shed 4 bases, with 12 bases lying between them. The CDR3 is 13 residues long. Germline V CDR1 and CDR2: MNHEY, SVGAGI. This CDR3 reads CASWESGTGELFF. The CDR3 bases are TGTGCCAGTTGGGAATCGGGCACCGGGGAGCTGTTTTTT.

The genes are TRBV5-1 and TRBJ1-2; D is uncertain. The germline V gene has CDR1 SGHRS and CDR2 YFSETQ. This CDR3 contains 13 residues. V lost 0 bases to trimming and J lost 10 bases, with 13 bases between them. The CDR3: CASSLEVRSLYTF. DNA for the CDR3: TGCGCCAGCAGCTTGGAGGTCAGGAGTCTCTACACCTTC.

This sequence joins TRBV18 and TRBJ2-3; D is possibly TRBD1 or TRBD2 (5 bases each). Germline lookup yields CDR1 KGHSH and CDR2 LQKENI. V was shortened by 2 bases and J by 2 bases, with 8 bases between the two germline ends. The CDR3 totals 14 residues. The CDR3 nucleotides are TGTGCCAGCTCACCATCAGGGACCACAGATACGCAGTATTTT. Encoded protein: CASSPSGTTDTQYF. The variable domain in full, with the rest retrieved from reference TRBV18 and TRBJ2-3, is NAGVMQNPRHLVRRRGQEARLRCSPMKGHSHVYWYRQLPEEGLKFMVYLQKENIIDESGMPKERFSAEFPKEGPSILRIQQVVRGDSAAYFCASSPSGTTDTQYFGPGTRLTVL.

CDR3 sequence reads: CASSYGGTGTDTQYF. The CDR3 DNA reads as TGTGCCAGCAGTTACGGCGGGACCGGCACAGATACGCAGTATTTT. The rearrangement joins TRBV6-5 to TRBJ2-3; D is perhaps TRBD2 (6 bases). The CDR3 extends over 15 amino acids. V dropped 2 bases and J dropped 1 base, with 10 bases sitting between them. Germline CDR1 is MNHEY and CDR2 is SVGAGI.

In this sample, this clone turned up a few times. The chain joins TRBV29-1 to TRBJ2-5, with unresolved D. V was cut by 5 bases and J by 2 bases, with 12 bases left in between. The germline CDR1 and CDR2 sequences are SQVTM and ANQGSEA. The CDR3 runs 13 residues. This chain's CDR3 is CSVKGRLQETQYF. CDR3 nucleotides: TGCAGCGTTAAGGGCCGATTACAAGAGACCCAGTACTTC. Looking up the rest from reference TRBV29-1 and TRBJ2-5 gives the full variable domain: SAVISQKPSRDICQRGTSLTIQCQVDSQVTMMFWYRQQPGQSLTLIATANQGSEATYESGFVIDKFPISRPNLTFSTLTVSNMSPEDSSIYLCSVKGRLQETQYFGPGTRLLVL.

This rearrangement joins TRBV15 to TRBJ1-2; a possible D gene is TRBD1 (5 bases). CDR1 and CDR2 (germline): LNHNV, YYDKDF (reference sequence). V was pared by 1 base and J by 4 bases, with 13 bases between. CDR3 size: 15 residues. The DNA for the CDR3 is TGTGCCACCAGCAGAGTCTCAGGGATCGGCTATGGCTACACCTTC. Protein: CATSRVSGIGYGYTF.

In the case of this clone: The CDR3 end shows no conserved phenylalanine or tryptophan, and so a read error is likely. The chain links TRBV4-3 to TRBJ2-2, with D perhaps assigned TRBD1 or TRBD2 (6 bases each). The CDR3 covers 16 residues. Germline V gives CDR1 LGHNA, CDR2 YSLEER. V lost 1 base to trimming and J lost 6 bases, with 15 bases between them. The CDR3 is CASSQGSYGGPGELFS. The CDR3 DNA reads TGCGCCAGCAGCCAAGGGAGCTACGGGGGCCCCGGGGAGCTGTTTTCT.

The rearrangement joins TRBV2 to TRBJ2-7, with D possibly TRBD2 on 5 matching bases. Germline CDR1 and CDR2: SNHLY and FYNNEI. The CDR3 totals 12 residues. V gave up 6 bases and J gave up 4 bases, with 10 bases separating them. As DNA, the CDR3 is TGTGCCAGCAGGCTACTAGTGTACGAGCAGTACTTC. Its translation is CASRLLVYEQYF.

The rearrangement uses TRBV20-1 and TRBJ1-1; D not resolved. The CDR3 runs to 10 residues. Per the germline V gene, CDR1 is DFQATT and CDR2 is SNEGSKA (reference sequence). Trimming removed 3 bases from V and 8 bases from J, with 7 bases in between. CDR3: CSASGREAFF. The CDR3 nucleotides read TGCAGTGCTAGTGGCAGAGAAGCTTTCTTT.

The chain joins TRBV30 to TRBJ2-3, with D possibly being TRBD2 (5 bases). Germline values: CDR1 GTSNPN, CDR2 SVGIG (reference sequence). This CDR3 is 12 amino acids long. V lost 5 bases, J lost 1 base, and 7 bases lay in between. The DNA of the CDR3 is TGTGCCTGGTCCGGGGGCACAGATACGCAGTATTTT. Its translation: CAWSGGTDTQYF.

The chain couples TRBV27 to TRBJ1-2; a weak D match, TRBD1 (6 bases). Germline V lookup: CDR1 MNHEY, CDR2 SMNVEV (reference sequence). The CDR3 sequence is 17 residues long. V was cut by 6 bases and J by 1 base, with 21 bases left in between. CDR3 nucleotides: TGTGCCAGCAGACCATTGGGGGGTGGGGGCGGTAACTATGGCTACACCTTC. Protein product: CASRPLGGGGGNYGYTF.

Notes on this clone: A much larger clone lies a single base off, so this may be a read error. The V gene is TRBV7-2, the J gene TRBJ2-7, with 7 bases fitting TRBD1. The CDR3 loop spans 14 amino acids. The germline V gene has CDR1 SGHTA and CDR2 FQGNSA. The trim removed 1 base at V and 1 base at J, leaving 1 base unmatched. The CDR3 loop is CASSLGDRSYEQYF. For the CDR3, the DNA is TGTGCCAGCAGCTTAGGGGACAGATCCTACGAGCAGTACTTC.

As to this clone: With only one base between it and a far larger clone, this is likely a read error. The chain carries TRBV10-3 and TRBJ2-7; 7 nucleotides agree with TRBD1. The germline V gene encodes CDR1 ENHRY and CDR2 SYGVKD. CDR3 length: 13 residues. The chain's CDR3 is CAIKGARSCEQYF. CDR3 DNA: TGTGCCATCAAGGGGGCCCGCTCCTGCGAGCAGTACTTC.

The chain couples TRBV28 to TRBJ2-2; D call uncertain. Germline V gene lookup returns CDR1 MDHEN and CDR2 SYDVKM. The CDR3 is made up of 15 amino acids. Trimming cost V 3 bases and J 1 base, with 9 bases left between them. CDR3 amino acids: CASSFSQENTGELFF. DNA of the CDR3: TGTGCCAGCAGTTTCAGCCAGGAGAACACCGGGGAGCTGTTTTTT.

This clone appeared once. The chain uses TRBV2 and TRBJ2-7, with 7 bases that match TRBD2. The germline V gene encodes CDR1 SNHLY and CDR2 FYNNEI. The CDR3 spans 13 residues. V shed 7 bases, J shed 6 bases, and the junction held 9 bases outside the gene matches. CDR3 protein: CASKPSGPPEQYF. In DNA, the CDR3 is TGTGCCAGCAAGCCTAGCGGCCCACCCGAGCAGTACTTC.

This clone was seen ten or more times. The chain combines TRBV15 with TRBJ2-7; perhaps TRBD2 as D (6 bases). Germline CDR1 and CDR2: LNHNV and YYDKDF (reference sequence). The CDR3 contains 13 residues. Deletions cut 3 bases from V and 6 bases from J, with 12 bases between. The CDR3 spells CATSRTGAGEQYF. CDR3 nucleotides: TGTGCCACCAGCAGGACGGGAGCGGGCGAGCAGTACTTC.

The DNA for the CDR3 is TGTGCCAGCAGCCCGACAGGGGCCGGCACCGGGGAGCTGTTTTTT. Translating it yields CASSPTGAGTGELFF. This chain uses TRBV7-3 with TRBJ2-2, with 8 bases that match TRBD1. The CDR3 loop spans 15 amino acids. The V gene end was trimmed by 5 bases and the J gene end by 4 bases; junction bases not matched to a gene: 6. Per the germline V gene, CDR1 is SGHTA and CDR2 is FQGTGA.

The rearrangement joins TRBV10-2 to TRBJ1-1, with 8 bases aligning to TRBD1. The CDR3 runs 17 residues. The V gene end was trimmed by 7 bases and the J gene end by 0 bases; junction bases not matched to a gene: 13. The V gene's germline CDR1 is WSHSY and CDR2 SAAADI. This CDR3 is CASIGAGGFHMNTEAFF. CDR3 DNA sequence: TGCGCCAGCATAGGAGCAGGGGGCTTTCACATGAACACTGAAGCTTTCTTT.

Notes on this clone: Additional DNA sequences in this sample encode the identical CDR3. The chain employs TRBV7-2 and TRBJ2-5; the D gene is possibly TRBD2 (7 bases). The CDR3 spans 14 residues. CDR1 is SGHTA, CDR2 FQGNSA, per germline. The germline V and J ends were trimmed by 1 base and 2 bases, with 8 bases remaining between them. The CDR3 nucleotides read TGTGCCAGCAGCTTAGAGGGGGGGCAAGAGACCCAGTACTTC. This codes for CASSLEGGQETQYF. Combining the CDR3 with reference TRBV7-2 and TRBJ2-5 gives the whole variable domain GAGVSQSPSNKVTEKGKDVELRCDPISGHTALYWYRQSLGQGLEFLIYFQGNSAPDKSGLPSDRFSAERTGGSVSTLTIQRTQQEDSAVYLCASSLEGGQETQYFGPGTRLLVL.

V and J are TRBV9 and TRBJ1-1; tentative D call: TRBD1 (5 bases). Trimming cost V 4 bases and J 5 bases, with 15 bases left between them. The CDR3 runs to 14 residues. The germline CDR1 and CDR2 sequences are SGDLS and YYNGEE. As DNA, the CDR3 is TGTGCCAGCAGCATAACGGGGCTTGGGACTGAAGCTTTCTTT. It encodes CASSITGLGTEAFF.

The chain joins TRBV2 to TRBJ2-1, with TRBD2 matching over 13 bases. The J segment lost 7 bases and the V segment lost 2 bases, leaving 5 bases of the junction unmatched. CDR3 size: 16 residues. Germline V gene lookup returns CDR1 SNHLY and CDR2 FYNNEI. The DNA for the CDR3 is TGTGCCAGCAGTGAACCGGGACTAGCGGGATATAATGAGCAGTTCTTC. Its translation: CASSEPGLAGYNEQFF.